What follows is one T cell receptor (beta chain) and its context. No antigen is known for it. This record belongs to a study of vaccination effects on CD4 cells after COVID-19. As for the study in general: It was a median of 72 days after the second dose that post-vaccine samples were obtained.

The CDR3 has 15 residues. The ends lost 7 bases at V and 8 bases at J; junction bases unmatched: 7. Germline V gene data show CDR1 as SGHTA and CDR2 as FQGNSA. Antigen-specific CD4+ T cell clonotypes were called by their expansion after viral peptide-pool culture in ViraFEST. A 10-day culture period preceded the isolation of CD4+ T cells. Two doses of either BNT162b2 or mRNA-1273 were given to each participant. Testing of the vaccine recipients showed negative nucleocapsid antibodies and no prior SARS-CoV-2 infection. Wells of around 2.2 million PBMC each were grown with 8.5 to 10 IU/ml IL-2 and around 10 ug/ml peptides. TCRdb's table, derived via immunoSEQ multiplex PCR, lists solely in-frame clones and lacks some. The sample consists of fewer than 30,000 clones, 80% to 90% of them appearing once.

This clonotype originated in a human donor who received a COVID-19 vaccine. Some clones in this sample may be carry-over from other donors' samples. This chain uses TRBV7-2 with TRBJ2-1; TRBD2 aligns across 14 bases. Material: CD4+ T cells from PBMCs cultured with HCoV-NL63 spike peptides, obtained after COVID-19 vaccination. The CDR3 nucleotides read TGTGCCAGCAAGACTAGCGGGGGGGCTTTGTATGAGCAGTTCTTC. It encodes CASKTSGGALYEQFF. Together with reference TRBV7-2 and TRBJ2-1, the CDR3 gives the full variable domain: GAGVSQSPSNKVTEKGKDVELRCDPISGHTALYWYRQSLGQGLEFLIYFQGNSAPDKSGLPSDRFSAERTGGSVSTLTIQRTQQEDSAVYLCASKTSGGALYEQFFGPGTRLTVL.